The 8 T cell receptor beta chains presented below share a single source sample, sequenced in a study of OX40 agonist ivuxolimab in advanced cancers. The method was immunoSEQ multiplex PCR; TCRdb's version includes in-frame clones alone and lacks a portion of them. The data contain approximately 28,000 clones, approximately 91% of them singletons. This sample comprised CD4+ or CD8+ T cells sorted from blood, obtained in a trial of the OX40 agonist ivuxolimab. These receptors were obtained from an adult with an advanced solid tumor such as melanoma, head and neck, liver or kidney cancer.

The chain carries TRBV5-6 and TRBJ1-5, with D uncertain. Trimming took off 4 bases at V and 6 bases at J, with 11 bases between the two ends. Germline CDR1 SGHDT, CDR2 YYEEEE. CDR3 length: 13 amino acids. CDR3 amino acids: CASSESGAQPQHF. CDR3 coding DNA: TGTGCCAGCAGCGAATCCGGAGCTCAGCCCCAGCATTTT.

The chain combines TRBV7-9 with TRBJ1-3; maybe TRBD1 (6 bases). The CDR3 sequence is 14 residues long. Per germline, CDR1 SEHNR and CDR2 FQNEAQ (reference sequence). V gave up 2 bases and J gave up 3 bases, with 8 bases separating them. The CDR3 protein is CASSLQGHGNTIYF. CDR3 sequence (DNA): TGTGCCAGCAGCTTACAGGGGCATGGAAACACCATATATTTT.

The rearrangement links TRBV21-1 to TRBJ2-2. TRBV21-1 counts as a pseudogene. There are 14 residues in the CDR3. CDR3 in amino acids: CASSKPVPIGELFF. The CDR3 region has the DNA TGTGCCAGCAGCAAACCAGTCCCTATCGGGGAGCTGTTTTTT.

J is TRBJ2-1 and V is TRBV27, with D possibly being TRBD2 (6 bases). The CDR3 consists of 16 residues. Trimming took 7 bases from V and 4 from J, leaving 20 bases between them. CDR1 is MNHEY and CDR2 is SMNVEV in the germline V gene (reference sequence). The CDR3 DNA sequence: TGTGCCAGCATACCCGCGGGGCCCCCCCTTTACAATGAGCAGTTCTTC. As protein: CASIPAGPPLYNEQFF.

CDR3 amino acids: CASRSPQRERTYNEQFF. The CDR3 region has the DNA TGTGCCAGCAGGTCCCCCCAACGGGAGAGGACCTACAATGAGCAGTTCTTC. The rearrangement uses TRBV27 and TRBJ2-1; D is possibly TRBD2 (6 bases). CDR1 is MNHEY and CDR2 is SMNVEV in the germline V gene (reference sequence). V was shortened by 6 bases and J by 2 bases, with 20 bases between the two germline ends. The CDR3 has 17 amino acids.

The chain couples TRBV27 to TRBJ2-1, with a tentative D call TRBD1 (5 bases). V was trimmed by 7 bases and J by 7 bases, leaving 20 bases between them. The CDR3 has 15 amino acids. CDR1 MNHEY and CDR2 SMNVEV come from the germline V gene (reference sequence). CDR3 DNA: TGTGCCAGCAACCCGACAGCCCCTTCTTCGAATGAGCAGTTCTTC. Translation: CASNPTAPSSNEQFF.

V gene TRBV15 combines with J gene TRBJ1-2; D is perhaps TRBD1 (6 bases). V lost 0 bases and J lost 0, with 11 bases in between. The germline V gene encodes CDR1 LNHNV and CDR2 YYDKDF (reference sequence). The CDR3 is 16 amino acids. The CDR3 loop reads CATSRDLDSANYGYTF. The CDR3 bases are TGTGCCACCAGCAGAGATCTGGACAGCGCTAACTATGGCTACACCTTC.

The chain links TRBV19 to TRBJ2-5; D not certain. Germline lookup yields CDR1 LNHDA and CDR2 SQIVND (reference sequence). Trimming removed 7 bases at V and 5 bases at J, with 8 bases between. This CDR3 has 11 residues. The CDR3 bases are TGTGCCAGTACCGACCTCGAGACCCAGTACTTC. Amino acids: CASTDLETQYF.